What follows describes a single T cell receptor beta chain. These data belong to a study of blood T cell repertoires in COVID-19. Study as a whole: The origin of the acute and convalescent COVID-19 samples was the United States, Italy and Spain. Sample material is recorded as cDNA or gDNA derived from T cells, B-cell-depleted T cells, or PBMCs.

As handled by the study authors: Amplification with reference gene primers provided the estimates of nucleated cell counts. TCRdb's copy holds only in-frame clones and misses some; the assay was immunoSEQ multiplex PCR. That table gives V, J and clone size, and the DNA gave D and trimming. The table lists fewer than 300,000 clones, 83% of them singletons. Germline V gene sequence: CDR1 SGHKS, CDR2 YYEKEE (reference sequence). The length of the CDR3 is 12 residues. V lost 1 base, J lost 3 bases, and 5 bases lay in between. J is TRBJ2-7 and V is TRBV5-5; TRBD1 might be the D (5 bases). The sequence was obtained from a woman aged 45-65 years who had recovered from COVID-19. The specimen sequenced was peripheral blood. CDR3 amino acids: CASSLTGYEQYF. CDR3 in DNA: TGTGCCAGCAGCTTGACAGGCTACGAGCAGTACTTC.